A selection of T cell receptor beta chains follows, all from one sample in a study of blood T cell repertoires in COVID-19. Using immunoSEQ multiplex PCR, the repertoire was profiled, and TCRdb retains in-frame clones only, with some absent. The data hold about 120,000 clones, with less than 85% observed a single time. The material sequenced was peripheral blood. Receptor source: an elderly woman with acute or convalescent COVID-19. Both conserved end residues are part of each CDR3. D genes are given only for firm matches. Part of the rows lack a size; the others show once, few, many or a class for expanded clones.

CDR3	DNA	V	D	size	J
CASTSGDRSEQYF	TGTGCCAGCACTTCCGGGGACAGAAGCGAGCAGTACTTC	TRBV28	TRBD1	once	TRBJ2-7
CASSPGGTGEPGELFF	TGTGCCAGCAGCCCCGGGGGGACAGGGGAGCCCGGGGAGCTGTTTTTT	TRBV11-2	TRBD1	.	TRBJ2-2
CASSYNRGRRETQYF	TGTGCCAGCAGTTACAACAGGGGGCGCCGAGAGACCCAGTACTTC	TRBV6-6	TRBD1	.	TRBJ2-5
CAWSATVFGAFF	TGTGCCTGGAGTGCGACAGTATTTGGTGCTTTCTTT	TRBV30	.	.	TRBJ1-1
CASSILSGVSYGYTF	TGTGCCAGTAGTATACTGTCAGGGGTGTCCTATGGCTACACCTTC	TRBV19	.	.	TRBJ1-2
CSVEGGPNEKLFF	TGCAGCGTCGAGGGGGGGCCTAATGAAAAACTGTTTTTT	TRBV29-1	.	.	TRBJ1-4
CASSEGAWADTQYF	TGCGCCAGCAGTGAGGGGGCCTGGGCAGATACGCAGTATTTT	TRBV10-1	.	.	TRBJ2-3
CSATPGLAGVGNEQFF	TGCAGCGCTACTCCGGGACTAGCGGGGGTAGGAAATGAGCAGTTCTTC	TRBV29-1	TRBD2	.	TRBJ2-1
CATRRDRENEQFF	TGTGCCACCAGGAGAGACAGGGAGAATGAGCAGTTCTTC	TRBV24-1	TRBD1	once	TRBJ2-1
CASSLTAGRTDTQYF	TGTGCCAGCAGTCTTACAGCGGGACGCACAGATACGCAGTATTTT	TRBV11-1	TRBD2	.	TRBJ2-3
CASSPSSGETEAFF	TGTGCCAGCAGCCCTAGCTCCGGGGAAACTGAAGCTTTCTTT	TRBV7-9	.	.	TRBJ1-1
CSVAQGDYGYTF	TGCAGCGTTGCGCAGGGGGACTATGGCTACACCTTC	TRBV29-1	TRBD1	.	TRBJ1-2
CASSAHGTSAYEQYF	TGTGCCAGTAGTGCTCACGGGACTAGCGCCTACGAGCAGTACTTC	TRBV19	TRBD2	once	TRBJ2-7
CASSLWIGASQETQYF	TGTGCCAGCAGCTTATGGATTGGGGCCTCACAAGAGACCCAGTACTTC	TRBV7-9	.	once	TRBJ2-5
CASSLEQELVGNEQFF	TGCGCCAGCAGCTTGGAGCAGGAATTGGTCGGAAATGAGCAGTTCTTC	TRBV5-1	.	.	TRBJ2-1
CASGAWGDTEAFF	TGCGCCAGCGGGGCTTGGGGGGACACTGAAGCTTTCTTT	TRBV5-1	.	few	TRBJ1-1
CASSFRATALTGELFF	TGTGCCAGCAGCTTCAGGGCCACAGCTCTCACCGGGGAGCTGTTTTTT	TRBV7-2	.	.	TRBJ2-2
CASSLGGTDTQYF	TGTGCCAGCAGTTTGGGGGGGACAGATACGCAGTATTTT	TRBV28	TRBD2	.	TRBJ2-3
CASSQAWGTSTAYNEQFF	TGCGCCAGCAGCCAGGCGTGGGGTACTAGCACGGCCTACAATGAGCAGTTCTTC	TRBV4-3	.	.	TRBJ2-1
CASSVDAGLAASYEQYF	TGTGCCAGCAGCGTAGATGCGGGACTAGCGGCGTCCTACGAGCAGTACTTC	TRBV9	TRBD2	.	TRBJ2-7
CASSPGGETQYF	TGTGCCAGCTCCCCAGGGGGGGAGACCCAGTACTTC	TRBV18	.	.	TRBJ2-5
CASSATSGSVSSYEQYF	TGTGCCAGCAGTGCGACTAGCGGGAGCGTAAGCTCCTACGAGCAGTACTTC	TRBV28	TRBD2	.	TRBJ2-7
CASSRGTETGGLSPLHF	TGCGCCAGCAGCCGTGGAACCGAGACAGGGGGTCTTTCACCCCTCCACTTT	TRBV4-1	TRBD1	once	TRBJ1-6
CATSRDRGGNTIYF	TGTGCCACCAGCAGAGACCGGGGAGGAAACACCATATATTTT	TRBV15	.	.	TRBJ1-3
CASSSVAGGVTDTQYF	TGTGCCAGCAGCTCGGTAGCGGGAGGGGTCACAGATACGCAGTATTTT	TRBV7-2	TRBD2	.	TRBJ2-3
CASSPGQGNSPLHF	TGTGCCAGCTCACCAGGGCAGGGTAATTCACCCCTCCACTTT	TRBV18	.	.	TRBJ1-6
CSAGTANTEAFF	TGCAGCGCCGGGACAGCGAACACTGAAGCTTTCTTT	TRBV29-1	TRBD1	.	TRBJ1-1
CASSLTLLAGGSNEQFF	TGTGCCAGCAGCTTGACTCTACTAGCGGGAGGAAGCAATGAGCAGTTCTTC	TRBV5-4	TRBD2	once	TRBJ2-1